The 19 T cell receptor beta chains presented below share a single source sample, sequenced in a study of molecular identifiers for immune sequencing clone quantification. One entry per CDR3 protein results from TCRdb running MiXCR on the PCR reads. The sample has 400,000 to 600,000 distinct CDR3 sequences; 25% are singletons. What was sequenced was naive CD8+ T cells from blood, with Jurkat cell RNA spiked in. Subset meaning: FACS-sorted CD8+CD4-CCR7+CD45RA+ naive T cells. Source of these receptors: a human donor in good health. Some libraries in this study had Jurkat cell RNA spiked in.

In this sample, this clonotype turned up many times. J is TRBJ1-1 and V is TRBV29-1, with D possibly being TRBD1 (5 bases). Per germline, CDR1 SQVTM and CDR2 ANQGSEA. This CDR3 region has 13 residues. The V end was cut by 4 bases, the J end by 11 bases, with 20 bases between. The CDR3, as DNA: TGCAGCGTTGTAACCGGGACGAATCAACGGGCTTTCTTT. This encodes CSVVTGTNQRAFF. The full variable domain, with the rest looked up from reference TRBV29-1 and TRBJ1-1, is SAVISQKPSRDICQRGTSLTIQCQVDSQVTMMFWYRQQPGQSLTLIATANQGSEATYESGFVIDKFPISRPNLTFSTLTVSNMSPEDSSIYLCSVVTGTNQRAFFGQGTRLTVV.

This clonotype was recorded at least ten times. The chain recombines TRBV29-1 with TRBJ1-1; unclear D gene. V was clipped by 4 bases and J by 0 bases, with 9 bases between them. This CDR3 comprises 13 residues. The germline V gene encodes CDR1 SQVTM and CDR2 ANQGSEA. The CDR3 sequence: CSVASRLNTEAFF. CDR3 in DNA: TGCAGCGTTGCATCCAGGTTGAACACTGAAGCTTTCTTT.

Comments on this clonotype: Being one base from a much bigger clone, this may be a read error. The chain has TRBV25-1 and TRBJ2-7; D remains unclear. CDR1 is MGHDK and CDR2 is SYGVNS in the germline V gene. CDR3 length: 12 residues. The CDR3 DNA reads as TGTGCCGGCAGTTATAGTACCCACGAGCAGTACTTC. The encoded protein is CAGSYSTHEQYF.

This clonotype was observed a few times. The chain couples TRBV23-1 to TRBJ1-4; D gene unclear. TRBV23-1 is an ORF, and what it does is uncertain. The length of the CDR3 is 18 residues. V gave up 6 bases and J gave up 3 bases, with 23 bases separating them. The CDR3 protein is CASRCVRGINLANEKLFF. The CDR3 nucleotides are TGCGCCAGCAGATGCGTTCGGGGAATAAATCTTGCTAATGAAAAACTGTTTTTT.

This chain joins TRBV2 and TRBJ1-2; D is ambiguous. This CDR3 has 14 residues. CDR1 is SNHLY and CDR2 is FYNNEI in the germline V gene. V lost 2 bases and J lost 5, with 12 bases in between. In nucleotides, the CDR3 is TGTGCCAGCAGTGAAAAGGGAAACGGATATGGCTACACCTTC. Amino acid sequence: CASSEKGNGYGYTF. Filled out from reference TRBV2 and TRBJ1-2, the complete variable domain reads EPEVTQTPSHQVTQMGQEVILRCVPISNHLYFYWYRQILGQKVEFLVSFYNNEISEKSEIFDDQFSVERPDGSNFTLKIRSTKLEDSAMYFCASSEKGNGYGYTFGSGTRLTVV.

The CDR3 reads CATTLAVAGDTQYF. The CDR3 DNA is TGTGCCACCACACTGGCGGTGGCAGGAGATACGCAGTATTTT. The chain combines TRBV6-6 with TRBJ2-3; no firm D call. The germline gives CDR1 MNHNY, CDR2 SVGAGI (reference sequence). The V end was cut by 10 bases, the J end by 5 bases, with 19 bases between. The CDR3 loop spans 14 amino acids.

About this clonotype: At one end, the junction sequence differs from germline, possibly due to a read error. The rearrangement joins TRBV3-1 to TRBJ1-1, with D hard to call. Germline V gives CDR1 LGHDT, CDR2 YNNKEL (reference sequence). This CDR3 has 11 amino acids. This CDR3 reads CASSPAGVRIF. The CDR3 DNA reads TGTGCCAGCAGCCCCGCCGGGGTTCGCATCTTT.

As DNA, the CDR3 is TGTGCCAGCAGTTGGGACAGGTTTGGTCCGAACACTGAAGCTTTCTTT. As protein: CASSWDRFGPNTEAFF. The V gene is TRBV6-2 or TRBV6-3, the J gene TRBJ1-1; TRBD1 matches at 8 bases. J was trimmed by 1 base and V by 4 bases; bases with no gene match: 8. Germline V gene sequence: CDR1 MNHEY, CDR2 SVGEGT. This CDR3 is 16 amino acids long.

Remarks on this clonotype: This is likely a read error, given that the CDR3 carries no conserved phenylalanine or tryptophan at its end. The chain couples TRBV30 to TRBJ2-2; no clear D gene. This CDR3 has 13 residues. The V end was cut by 1 base, the J end by 3 bases, with 6 bases between. From germline, CDR1 is GTSNPN and CDR2 SVGIG (reference sequence). As DNA, the CDR3 is TGTGCCTGGAGTGACAGCTACACCGGGGAGCTGTTTCTT. Translated: CAWSDSYTGELFL.

The table lists this clonotype with a few counts. The V and J genes are TRBV20-1 and TRBJ2-7, with 11 bases fitting TRBD2. The J segment lost 6 bases and the V segment lost 6 bases, leaving 13 bases of the junction unmatched. This CDR3 spans 15 amino acids. Germline assignment: CDR1 DFQATT and CDR2 SNEGSKA (reference sequence). The CDR3 coding sequence is TGCAGTGCGGAGATCGAGACTAGCGGGATAGGCGAGCAGTACTTC. This sequence encodes CSAEIETSGIGEQYF.

For this clonotype: The junction departs from the called germline gene at one end, perhaps through a read error. The V and J genes are TRBV2 and TRBJ2-5; maybe TRBD1 (6 bases). The CDR3 sequence is 15 residues long. In germline, CDR1 is SNHLY, CDR2 FYNNEI. The CDR3 DNA reads TGTGCCAGCAGTGATTACCCGCAGGGGATGGAGACCCAGAACTTC. Protein sequence: CASSDYPQGMETQNF.

The rearrangement uses TRBV19 and TRBJ2-7, with a possible D match to TRBD1 (6 bases). Germline CDR1 LNHDA, CDR2 SQIVND (reference sequence). The CDR3 has 14 residues. With 5 bases removed from V and 2 bases from J, the gap between germline ends came to 13 bases. DNA of the CDR3: TGTGCCAGTAGTCCGGACAGTTTTACCTACGAGCAGTACTTC. Translation gives CASSPDSFTYEQYF.

The sample holds many counts of this clonotype. This chain uses TRBV4-1 with TRBJ2-7; 10 nucleotides agree with TRBD2. This CDR3 is built from 14 residues. Trimming cost V 4 bases and J 3 bases; bases outside gene matches: 3. Germline CDR1 MGHRA, CDR2 YSYEKL. The CDR3 sequence: CASSPGLANYEQYF. DNA of the CDR3: TGCGCCAGCAGCCCGGGACTAGCGAACTACGAGCAGTACTTC.

As to this clonotype: A clone one base away is much larger, so this may be a read error. V is TRBV2 and J is TRBJ1-4, with D unresolved. Germline V lookup: CDR1 SNHLY, CDR2 FYNNEI. This CDR3 contains 13 residues. V shed 8 bases and J shed 3 bases, with 10 bases lying between them. CDR3 amino acids: CASGRAANEKLFF. CDR3 nucleotides: TGTGCCAGCGGGCGGGCCGCTAATGAAAAACTGTTTTTT.

This clonotype appeared many times. The rearrangement links TRBV28 to TRBJ1-1; TRBD1 might be the D (5 bases). Trimming shortened V by 5 bases and J by 6 bases, and 22 bases separated the two germline ends. The CDR3 consists of 16 residues. Germline assignment: CDR1 MDHEN and CDR2 SYDVKM. The CDR3 nucleotides are TGTGCCAGCAGTACCATTTCTCACAGCCGGGGGTCTGAAGCTTTCTTT. Its protein product is CASSTISHSRGSEAFF.

Comments on this clonotype: The junction and the germline gene differ at one end; a read error may be behind it. In nucleotides, the CDR3 is TGTGCCAGTTGGTGGACTGGCAATCCGCCCCCGCATTTT. It encodes CASWWTGNPPPHF. The chain is built from TRBV28 and TRBJ1-5; D is unclear. This CDR3 has 13 residues. Germline V gene sequence: CDR1 MDHEN, CDR2 SYDVKM.

With regard to this clonotype: One base away lies a much larger clone, so this may be a sequencing read error. The chain is built from TRBV28 and TRBJ2-5; 7 bases match TRBD1. With V trimmed by 2 bases and J by 9 bases, 6 bases remained unmatched. The CDR3 has 13 residues. Germline loops: CDR1 MDHEN, CDR2 SYDVKM. The CDR3 spells CASSLDRAEPQYF. The CDR3 DNA sequence: TGTGCCAGCAGTTTAGACAGGGCTGAGCCCCAGTACTTC.

This clonotype was counted ten times or more. The chain joins TRBV7-9 to TRBJ2-7, with D tentatively TRBD2 (5 bases). Germline V gene lookup returns CDR1 SEHNR and CDR2 FQNEAQ (reference sequence). Between the trimmed V and J ends, which lost 4 bases and 4 bases, there was a span of 11 bases. The CDR3 has 13 amino acids. In DNA, the CDR3 is TGTGCCAGCAGCTCGGCGGGTACGTACGAGCAGTACTTC. Translated, it gives CASSSAGTYEQYF.

With regard to this clonotype: Its ends do not fully match the called genes, so a read error is possible. This sequence joins TRBV4-2 and TRBJ1-5; 8 bases line up with TRBD1. This CDR3 has 17 amino acids. Germline lookup yields CDR1 LGHNA and CDR2 YNFKEQ. The CDR3 region has the DNA TGTGCCAGCAGCCAAGAAATCAAGAGTCAGGGGGCTCAGCCCCAGCGTTTT. It codes for CASSQEIKSQGAQPQRF.